This passage covers 22 T cell receptor beta chains from one sample sequenced in a study of T cell repertoires in cytomegalovirus infection. TCRdb passed the reads through MiXCR, listing each CDR3 protein once. The sample holds around 630,000 distinct CDR3 sequences; roughly a quarter are singletons and the top ten take 6.5% to 10%. Material for sequencing was CD8+ T cells from PBMCs. Receptors originate from a human donor in good health (CMV status not recorded). Some clones in this sample may be carry-over from other donors' samples.

This clonotype was recorded at least ten times. The chain couples TRBV28 to TRBJ1-3; TRBD1 agrees at 7 bases. Trimming took 6 bases from V and 4 from J; bases not matched to a gene: 6. Germline CDR1 and CDR2: MDHEN and SYDVKM. The CDR3 spans 14 residues. The CDR3 sequence: CASSLTGIGNTIYF. As DNA, the CDR3 is TGTGCCAGCAGCTTGACAGGGATCGGAAACACCATATATTTT.

This clonotype occurred a few times. The rearrangement uses TRBV24-1 and TRBJ2-2; 10 bases fit TRBD1. There are 17 residues in the CDR3. Losses at the gene ends were 3 bases for V and 4 bases for J; bases not matched to a gene: 7. The germline V gene encodes CDR1 KGHDR and CDR2 SFDVKD. Written as DNA, the CDR3 is TGTGCCACCAGTGATCTAGGACAGGGGGTTGGCACCGGGGAGCTGTTTTTT. Translation gives CATSDLGQGVGTGELFF.

This clonotype showed up many times. The rearrangement uses TRBV19 and TRBJ1-1, with D possibly TRBD1 on 5 matching bases. The V end was cut by 5 bases, the J end by 0 bases, with 13 bases between. The CDR3 is 15 residues long. Germline-derived CDR1 and CDR2 are LNHDA and SQIVND (reference sequence). The CDR3 sequence is CASSLRGRMNTEAFF. The CDR3 DNA follows: TGTGCCAGTAGTCTTCGGGGCCGAATGAACACTGAAGCTTTCTTT.

With regard to this clonotype: Given a much more abundant clone one base away, this may be a read error. The CDR3 region has the DNA TGTGCCAGCATCTTATCCGGCCGATTCAAGCAGTTCTTC. Protein sequence: CASILSGRFKQFF. V usage is TRBV7-9 and J usage is TRBJ2-1; no definite D call. There are 13 residues in the CDR3. Germline CDR1 is SEHNR and CDR2 is FQNEAQ (reference sequence). The full variable domain, rest sourced from reference TRBV7-9 and TRBJ2-1, is DTGVSQNPRHKITKRGQNVTFRCDPISEHNRLYWYRQTLGQGPEFLTYFQNEAQLEKSRLLSDRFSAERPKGSFSTLEIQRTEQGDSAMYLCASILSGRFKQFFGPGTRLTVL.

This clonotype was detected a few times. This chain uses TRBV4-1 with TRBJ2-2, with D uncertain. V gave up 2 bases and J gave up 5 bases, with 6 bases separating them. This CDR3 has 13 amino acids. Germline-derived CDR1 and CDR2 are MGHRA and YSYEKL. The CDR3 loop reads CASSQFQTGELFF. The CDR3 DNA reads TGCGCCAGCAGCCAATTTCAAACCGGGGAGCTGTTTTTT.

The rearrangement links TRBV5-6 to TRBJ2-1; D unresolved. Germline CDR1 and CDR2: SGHDT and YYEEEE. V was clipped by 4 bases and J by 0 bases, with 8 bases between them. CDR3 length: 14 residues. CDR3 coding DNA: TGTGCCAGCAGCCCCCGACTCTCCTACAATGAGCAGTTCTTC. The encoded protein is CASSPRLSYNEQFF.

The rearrangement links TRBV5-6 to TRBJ1-1; D remains unclear. The CDR3 contains 14 residues. Germline values: CDR1 SGHDT, CDR2 YYEEEE. Trimming took off 4 bases at V and 2 bases at J, with 12 bases between the two ends. CDR3 bases: TGTGCCAGCAGCCCAAGCCAAGCCAACACTGAAGCTTTCTTT. Protein product: CASSPSQANTEAFF.

CDR3 residues: CSARSLMGGNEQFF. The CDR3 bases are TGCAGTGCTAGATCCCTGATGGGGGGCAATGAGCAGTTCTTC. V gene TRBV20-1 combines with J gene TRBJ2-1; tentative D call: TRBD2 (6 bases). There are 14 residues in the CDR3. Germline V gene sequence: CDR1 DFQATT, CDR2 SNEGSKA (reference sequence). V lost 2 bases and J 6 bases, leaving 14 bases between the germline ends.

This clonotype has ten or more counts. The chain recombines TRBV7-2 with TRBJ2-1; 11 bases are a match to TRBD1. The CDR3 is made up of 15 amino acids. Germline loops: CDR1 SGHTA, CDR2 FQGNSA. J lost 5 bases, V lost 4 bases, and 4 bases had no gene match. CDR3 protein: CASSYGQGANNEQFF. The CDR3 DNA sequence: TGTGCCAGCAGCTACGGACAGGGGGCTAACAATGAGCAGTTCTTC. Full variable domain (remainder filled in from reference TRBV7-2 and TRBJ2-1): GAGVSQSPSNKVTEKGKDVELRCDPISGHTALYWYRQSLGQGLEFLIYFQGNSAPDKSGLPSDRFSAERTGGSVSTLTIQRTQQEDSAVYLCASSYGQGANNEQFFGPGTRLTVL.

This chain joins TRBV5-1 and TRBJ2-3; 8 bases are a match to TRBD1. In germline, CDR1 is SGHRS, CDR2 YFSETQ. The V gene end was trimmed by 4 bases and the J gene end by 0 bases; junction bases not matched to a gene: 4. This CDR3 is built from 15 residues. CDR3 loop: CASSRRQGSTDTQYF. In DNA, the CDR3 is TGCGCCAGCAGCCGGAGACAGGGGAGCACAGATACGCAGTATTTT.

The chain employs TRBV29-1 and TRBJ2-3, with D possibly TRBD2 on 5 matching bases. CDR1 and CDR2 from the germline V gene are SQVTM and ANQGSEA. This CDR3 is 13 amino acids long. Trimming pared 4 bases from V and 0 bases from J, leaving 8 bases between. CDR3 DNA sequence: TGCAGCGTTGCGGGGTTGAGCACAGATACGCAGTATTTT. It encodes CSVAGLSTDTQYF.

This clonotype has a count of ten or more. The chain carries TRBV28 and TRBJ2-5, with D possibly being TRBD2 (5 bases). Germline V gene sequence: CDR1 MDHEN, CDR2 SYDVKM. The CDR3 is made up of 11 amino acids. Trimming removed 9 bases at V and 9 bases at J, with 14 bases between. CDR3 sequence (DNA): TGTGCCAGTAGGTTTGCCGGGGCCCAGTACTTC. Encoded protein: CASRFAGAQYF. Supplemented by reference TRBV28 and TRBJ2-5, the full variable domain reads DVKVTQSSRYLVKRTGEKVFLECVQDMDHENMFWYRQDPGLGLRLIYFSYDVKMKEKGDIPEGYSVSREKKERFSLILESASTNQTSMYLCASRFAGAQYFGPGTRLLVL.

Notes on this clonotype: A junction end diverges from the germline sequence, so it may reflect a read error. V and J are TRBV7-7 and TRBJ2-3; 13 nucleotides align to TRBD2. There are 16 residues in the CDR3. Germline V lookup: CDR1 SSHAT, CDR2 FNYEAQ (reference sequence). The CDR3 loop reads CASSIGTSGAADTQYF. Written as DNA, the CDR3 is TGTGCTAGCAGCATAGGGACTAGCGGGGCTGCAGATACGCAGTATTTT.

As for this clonotype: A much more abundant neighbour one base away suggests this may be a read error. The genes are TRBV7-6 and TRBJ2-1; D possibly uses TRBD1 or TRBD2 (6 bases each). V was shortened by 5 bases and J by 9 bases, with 23 bases between the two germline ends. Germline CDR1 is SGHVS and CDR2 is FNYEAQ. The CDR3 covers 16 residues. The CDR3 DNA sequence: TGTGCCAGCAGCCCTAGTTCGGGGCGGGACACAATTGAGCAGTTCTTC. Its translation: CASSPSSGRDTIEQFF.

The rearrangement uses TRBV20-1 and TRBJ1-1; TRBD1 matches at 10 bases. Trimming removed 3 bases from V and 1 base from J; junction bases left unmatched: 14. The CDR3 has 18 residues. The germline CDR1 and CDR2 sequences are DFQATT and SNEGSKA (reference sequence). The chain's CDR3 is CSARDRGSPLNANTEAFF. CDR3 nucleotide sequence: TGCAGTGCTAGGGACAGGGGGAGCCCTCTAAATGCGAACACTGAAGCTTTCTTT.

This chain links TRBV4-2 with TRBJ2-1; no clear D gene. Trimming removed 0 bases from V and 9 bases from J, with 9 bases in between. The germline V gene encodes CDR1 LGHNA and CDR2 YNFKEQ. This CDR3 comprises 13 residues. The CDR3 region is CASSQDRSSEQFF. The CDR3 DNA reads as TGTGCCAGCAGCCAAGATCGTAGTAGTGAGCAGTTCTTC.

At least ten counts were recorded for this clonotype. V is TRBV7-6 and J is TRBJ2-3, with 8 nucleotides matching TRBD1. Trimming took 2 bases from V and 3 from J; bases not matched to a gene: 4. CDR3 length: 15 amino acids. Germline V CDR1 and CDR2: SGHVS, FNYEAQ. CDR3 coding DNA: TGTGCCAGCAGCTTACAGGGGGCGCGGACAGATACGCAGTATTTT. This translates into CASSLQGARTDTQYF.

The chain joins TRBV2 to TRBJ2-7, with 9 bases lining up with TRBD1. The germline V gene has CDR1 SNHLY and CDR2 FYNNEI. Trimming took 7 bases from V and 3 from J; bases not matched to a gene: 10. The CDR3 runs to 15 residues. The CDR3 sequence is CASTTLGTGIYEQYF. The DNA of the CDR3 is TGTGCCAGCACAACTTTAGGGACAGGGATCTACGAGCAGTACTTC. The full variable domain, in which reference TRBV2 and TRBJ2-7 provide the parts outside the CDR3, is EPEVTQTPSHQVTQMGQEVILRCVPISNHLYFYWYRQILGQKVEFLVSFYNNEISEKSEIFDDQFSVERPDGSNFTLKIRSTKLEDSAMYFCASTTLGTGIYEQYFGPGTRLTVT.

This clonotype was counted many times. The V and J genes are TRBV25-1 and TRBJ2-5; D might be TRBD1 or TRBD2, each matching 6 bases. This CDR3 is 14 amino acids long. Trimming left V 1 base short and J 5 bases short, with 11 bases between. Germline V gene data show CDR1 as MGHDK and CDR2 as SYGVNS. In DNA form, the CDR3 reads TGTGCCAGCAGTGAATGGGGGGCGTATGAGACCCAGTACTTC. Amino acid sequence: CASSEWGAYETQYF.

This clonotype was seen many times. The chain has TRBV7-2 and TRBJ1-2, with D unclear. This CDR3 comprises 15 residues. Between the trimmed V and J ends, which lost 1 base and 3 bases, there was a span of 12 bases. Germline V lookup: CDR1 SGHTA, CDR2 FQGNSA. The CDR3 reads CASSLDSGRDYGYTF. Written as DNA, the CDR3 is TGTGCCAGCAGCTTAGATTCAGGCCGAGACTATGGCTACACCTTC.

Only a few counts were recorded for this clonotype. V is TRBV28 and J is TRBJ2-7, with TRBD2 as a possible D gene (6 bases). The ends were cut back, 6 bases at V and 2 bases at J, with 14 bases in the middle. Germline V gives CDR1 MDHEN, CDR2 SYDVKM. CDR3 size: 14 residues. The DNA for the CDR3 is TGTGCCAGCAGACGGGGACTGCCGCCCTACGAGCAGTACTTC. Translation gives CASRRGLPPYEQYF.

This chain uses TRBV4-1 with TRBJ2-7, with no clear D. Trimming removed 3 bases from V and 7 bases from J, with 19 bases in between. The CDR3 has 15 amino acids. Germline V gene data show CDR1 as MGHRA and CDR2 as YSYEKL. The CDR3 sequence is CASSQSPGRNGEQYF. DNA for the CDR3: TGCGCCAGCAGCCAGTCCCCCGGACGAAACGGAGAGCAGTACTTC.